This TCR beta chain was captured in a study of response to subunit inactivated influenza vaccine. V lost 5 bases to trimming and J lost 5 bases, with 14 bases between them. The CDR3 consists of 13 residues. CDR1 SQVTM and CDR2 ANQGSEA come from the germline V gene. Points from the study as a whole: Each seasonal flu vaccination may recruit only limited new T cells, authors suggested.

TCRdb reprocessed the RT-PCR reads via MiXCR and lists one record per CDR3 protein. This table holds about 610,000 distinct CDR3 sequences, around 13% found once. About this clonotype: Its antigen remains unidentified.

Specimen: PBMCs from blood, collected 11 to 12 days after vaccination. The gene calls are TRBV29-1 and TRBJ2-3; D call uncertain. This sequence was found in a man in his fifties or sixties who received an inactivated influenza vaccine. The CDR3 DNA follows: TGCAGCGTTTCATCCACGGGTGGAGATACGCAGTATTTT. This encodes CSVSSTGGDTQYF.